This TCR beta chain was identified in a study of prognosis after radiotherapy for stage I lung cancer. Study-level points and caveats: Some TCR clones were expanded. Whether these clones were tumor-specific was not determined.

This clonotype was observed at least ten times. The antigen is undetermined. Amplicons of TCR beta CDR3 were generated from genomic DNA by two-round multiplex PCR. Primers (each specific to one TRBV or TRBJ gene) were used in first-round PCR. A single record per CDR3 protein comes from TCRdb applying MiXCR to the multiplex PCR reads. The sample has about 26,000 distinct CDR3 sequences, roughly 30% seen once. Prior chemotherapy, radiotherapy and other malignancies were absent; CT and PET/CT showed node-negative disease. Germline V lookup: CDR1 DFQATT, CDR2 SNEGSKA (reference sequence). V lost 3 bases to trimming and J lost 1 base; unmatched junction nucleotides: 4. The CDR3 extends over 14 amino acids.

The source material was PBMCs, sampled before or after stereotactic body radiation therapy (not recorded which). This receptor was taken from a donor over 45 with non-small cell lung cancer. The V and J genes are TRBV20-1 and TRBJ2-5; TRBD1 aligns across 8 bases. CDR3 coding DNA: TGCAGTGCTAGGGACAGGGCCCCCCAAGAGACCCAGTACTTC. This encodes CSARDRAPQETQYF.